The rows below give T cell receptor beta chains drawn from one sample of a study of PD-L1 blockade in urothelial cancer. Sequenced by immunoSEQ multiplex PCR; TCRdb stores in-frame clones only, minus some. The table shows approximately 100,000 clones, with about 85% occurring only once. Source: PBMCs, taken around atezolizumab (anti-PD-L1) treatment. These receptors were taken from a man in his fifties or sixties with urothelial cancer. Both conserved end residues are part of each CDR3. Each record gives: V gene, D gene, clone size, CDR3 length, J gene, CDR3 protein, CDR3 DNA. A D gene is named only where the DNA matches it firmly. Clone size appears in some rows only: once, few, many, or a class for an expanded clone.

TRBV18,-,-,15,TRBJ2-2,CASSPRAGANGELFF,TGTGCCAGCTCACCACGAGCAGGGGCGAACGGGGAGCTGTTTTTT
TRBV2,TRBD1,-,17,TRBJ2-5,CASGVGTGALGVETQYF,TGTGCCAGCGGAGTCGGGACAGGGGCACTGGGGGTCGAGACCCAGTACTTC
TRBV7-3,-,once,14,TRBJ2-1,CASSLARENNEQFF,TGTGCCAGCAGCTTAGCCCGGGAAAACAATGAGCAGTTCTTC
TRBV19,-,-,14,TRBJ1-6,CAGLGGASNSPLHF,TGTGCCGGCCTCGGGGGGGCGTCTAATTCACCCCTCCACTTT
TRBV11-2,-,once,15,TRBJ2-7,CASSLGRGGSYEQYF,TGTGCCAGCAGCTTAGGCAGGGGTGGGTCCTACGAGCAGTACTTC
TRBV19,TRBD2,-,12,TRBJ2-3,CASSLAEDTQYF,TGTGCCAGTAGTCTAGCGGAGGATACGCAGTATTTT
TRBV19,-,-,13,TRBJ2-7,CASMGPGYYEQYF,TGTGCCAGTATGGGCCCAGGATATTACGAGCAGTACTTC
TRBV5-1,-,many,14,TRBJ1-5,CASSTGSDNQPQHF,TGCGCCAGCTCTACAGGGTCGGACAATCAGCCCCAGCATTTT
TRBV28,-,-,15,TRBJ2-7,CASSSGVSTPYEQYF,TGTGCCAGCAGTTCCGGTGTGTCAACCCCCTACGAGCAGTACTTC
TRBV5-6,-,-,14,TRBJ2-5,CASSRGTVKETQYF,TGTGCCAGCAGCCGGGGGACAGTGAAAGAGACCCAGTACTTC
TRBV18,TRBD2,-,16,TRBJ2-7,CASSPSLAGSSYEQYF,TGTGCCAGCTCACCATCACTAGCGGGGAGCTCCTACGAGCAGTACTTC
TRBV11-2,-,-,14,TRBJ1-2,CASSLVSQGNGYTF,TGTGCCAGCAGCTTGGTTTCTCAGGGAAACGGCTACACCTTC
TRBV27,-,few,14,TRBJ2-3,CASNPTGPTDTQYF,TGTGCCAGCAACCCGACAGGTCCAACAGATACGCAGTATTTT
TRBV6-1,TRBD1,once,15,TRBJ2-2,CASSPGTGITGELFF,TGTGCCAGCAGTCCAGGGACAGGGATAACCGGGGAGCTGTTTTTT
TRBV28,-,-,11,TRBJ2-7,CASSAPNEQYF,TGTGCCAGCAGTGCCCCTAACGAGCAGTACTTC
TRBV18,TRBD2,-,15,TRBJ2-7,CASSPQLAGEGEQYF,TGTGCCAGCTCACCCCAACTAGCGGGAGAGGGAGAGCAGTACTTC
TRBV30,TRBD2,-,16,TRBJ2-3,CAWSVTLAGGTDTQYF,TGTGCCTGGAGTGTAACCCTAGCGGGAGGCACAGATACGCAGTATTTT
TRBV10-3,-,-,15,TRBJ2-1,CAISDPSSRPGEQFF,TGTGCCATCAGTGACCCCTCTAGCCGCCCGGGTGAGCAGTTCTTC
TRBV7-2,TRBD1,-,13,TRBJ1-2,CASSLQGPYGYTF,TGTGCCAGCAGTCTACAGGGGCCGTATGGCTACACCTTC
TRBV18,-,-,13,TRBJ2-3,CASSPPSTDTQYF,TGTGCCAGCTCACCTCCGAGCACAGATACGCAGTATTTT
TRBV15,-,once,13,TRBJ1-5,CATSRDGGQPQHF,TGTGCCACCAGCAGAGACGGCGGGCAGCCCCAGCATTTT
TRBV9,-,-,16,TRBJ2-1,CASSVGQRKLDNEQFF,TGTGCCAGCAGCGTAGGACAGAGGAAGTTAGACAATGAGCAGTTCTTC
TRBV25-1,-,-,15,TRBJ2-5,CASSEFGSGQETQYF,TGTGCCAGCAGTGAATTCGGGTCTGGGCAAGAGACCCAGTACTTC
TRBV28,-,-,17,TRBJ1-5,CASKMRQGRVQNQPQHF,TGTGCCAGCAAGATGAGGCAGGGGCGCGTTCAGAATCAGCCCCAGCATTTT
TRBV6-5,-,few,13,TRBJ1-1,CASTPFLNTEAFF,TGTGCCAGCACCCCCTTCCTAAACACTGAAGCTTTCTTT
TRBV19,TRBD2,-,15,TRBJ2-1,CASSPGTIGGDEQFF,TGTGCCAGTAGCCCCGGGACTATCGGAGGCGATGAGCAGTTCTTC
TRBV19,-,few,14,TRBJ1-1,CASKRGGLNTEAFF,TGTGCCAGTAAAAGAGGGGGTCTGAACACTGAAGCTTTCTTT
TRBV19,TRBD1,-,15,TRBJ1-6,CASSLSTGVGSPLHF,TGTGCCAGTAGTCTGTCAACAGGGGTCGGTTCACCCCTCCACTTT
TRBV29-1,-,few,14,TRBJ1-3,CSVARGSSGNTIYF,TGCAGCGTTGCTAGGGGCAGCTCTGGAAACACCATATATTTT
TRBV7-9,TRBD2,once,16,TRBJ2-1,CASSLAALAGAGTEFF,TGTGCCAGCAGCTTAGCGGCCCTAGCGGGCGCGGGGACTGAGTTCTTC
TRBV15,TRBD2,-,14,TRBJ2-7,CATSRPGGGYEQYF,TGTGCCACCAGCAGACCCGGGGGGGGCTACGAGCAGTACTTC
TRBV28,TRBD1,once,14,TRBJ1-1,CASSSPQTGGYPFF,TGTGCCAGCAGCTCACCCCAGACAGGGGGGTATCCTTTCTTT
TRBV28,TRBD1,-,16,TRBJ2-3,CASRLLPGQGVDTQYF,TGTGCCAGCAGACTCCTGCCCGGACAGGGAGTAGATACGCAGTATTTT
TRBV2,TRBD2,-,14,TRBJ2-5,CASSDWLAGEAQYF,TGTGCCAGCAGTGATTGGCTAGCGGGCGAGGCCCAGTACTTC
TRBV11-2,TRBD2,few,15,TRBJ2-7,CASSLGLAGVYEQYF,TGTGCCAGCAGCTTAGGACTAGCGGGTGTTTACGAGCAGTACTTC
TRBV7-9,TRBD1,-,12,TRBJ1-1,CASRNQGAEAFF,TGTGCCAGCAGGAACCAGGGGGCTGAAGCTTTCTTT
TRBV6-5,-,-,14,TRBJ1-5,CASTEPPNRQPQHF,TGTGCCAGCACCGAACCGCCGAATCGGCAGCCCCAGCATTTT
TRBV7-2,-,-,19,TRBJ1-1,CASSSKGRGLSISDTEAFF,TGTGCCAGCAGCTCTAAGGGGAGGGGATTGTCAATTTCGGACACTGAAGCTTTCTTT
TRBV12-2,-,-,15,TRBJ1-4,CASRFGGQPNEKLFF,TGTGCAAGTCGCTTTGGGGGACAACCTAATGAAAAACTGTTTTTT
TRBV10-2,-,-,13,TRBJ1-5,CASSRDNNQPQHF,TGCGCCAGCAGTAGGGACAACAATCAGCCCCAGCATTTT
TRBV6-5,TRBD1,-,14,TRBJ2-4,CASSRDRGRESQYF,TGTGCCAGCAGTCGGGACAGGGGGCGGGAGAGTCAGTACTTC
TRBV11-2,-,-,18,TRBJ2-1,CASSSRTKMAGSYNEQFF,TGTGCCAGTAGCTCACGGACTAAAATGGCTGGTTCCTACAATGAGCAGTTCTTC
TRBV6-5,-,-,15,TRBJ1-4,CASSYSRRSNEKLFF,TGTGCCAGCAGTTACTCGAGGAGGTCTAATGAAAAACTGTTTTTT
TRBV19,TRBD2,once,15,TRBJ2-7,CASSTHSSGMNEQYF,TGTGCCAGTAGTACCCATTCGAGCGGGATGAACGAGCAGTACTTC
TRBV7-9,-,-,16,TRBJ2-4,CASSRGASVAKNIQYF,TGTGCCAGCTCACGGGGGGCTAGCGTAGCCAAAAACATTCAGTACTTC
TRBV4-1,-,-,14,TRBJ1-2,CASSPAPREQGYTF,TGCGCCAGCAGCCCCGCTCCGAGGGAGCAGGGCTACACCTTC
TRBV7-9,TRBD1,-,15,TRBJ2-4,CASSFYGTGEDIQYF,TGTGCCAGCAGCTTTTACGGGACAGGGGAAGACATTCAGTACTTC
TRBV5-4,-,-,14,TRBJ2-2,CASHTQDPPGELFF,TGTGCCAGCCATACACAGGACCCTCCCGGGGAGCTGTTTTTT
TRBV2,TRBD2,-,17,TRBJ2-6,CASTRTSGRGGANVLTF,TGTGCCAGCACCCGGACTAGCGGGAGAGGTGGGGCCAACGTCCTGACTTTC
TRBV6-5,TRBD1,-,16,TRBJ1-4,CASSYLNRGPNEKLFF,TGTGCCAGCAGTTACCTCAACAGGGGGCCGAATGAAAAACTGTTTTTT
TRBV29-1,-,-,14,TRBJ2-7,CSVTQGPTIYEQYF,TGCAGCGTTACTCAGGGGCCCACTATCTACGAGCAGTACTTC